The text below deals with one T cell receptor beta chain. In its sample, this clone was seen once. It has no known antigen specificity. No base qualities exist here, and no much larger clone lies one base off it. These data belong to a study of cytomegalovirus exposure and HLA in healthy donors (dated by TCRdb to 2016 to 2017). Some background on the complete study: In an earlier analysis of fewer than 750 of the donors, approximately 300 Gb of sequence data and 120 million or so unique TCR beta sequences from roughly 180 million T cells were reported. Approximately 330 gigabases of sequencing data and roughly 80 million unique TCR sequences made up an early release that covered 500 to 700 HLA-typed donors. Of the roughly 410 genotyped donors, less than 85% were placed in the genetic ancestry cluster associated with self-reported Caucasian donors. The study aimed to test whether cataloging public T cell receptors could reveal signatures of past pathogen exposure. Using immunosequencing, the study profiled T cell repertoires from some 670 subjects and related those repertoires to cytomegalovirus serostatus. Along with the approximately 620-subject first cohort, a separate validation cohort of some 130 different subjects was used. The study combined high-throughput TCR immunosequencing, statistical association of individual TCRs with disease status, and machine learning to predict cytomegalovirus infection status. To study patterns of TCR occurrence, a later analysis re-analyzed previously published TCR beta repertoires from around 700 donors and added high-resolution HLA genotyping. In the later analysis, no new phenotypic data were used to find candidate immune exposures; instead, reliance was placed on TCR beta sequences and their occurrence across donors. An earlier analysis of around 580 of the donors used high-throughput TCR beta sequencing to judge whether each TCR beta V gene segment behaved as functional or pseudogenic. Donor age, sex, ethnicity and CMV serostatus were compiled together with the repertoire data. A later genetic analysis took genome-wide SNP genotypes for about three fifths of the 666 donors and used that subset as a discovery cohort. Every repertoire in the discovery cohort had been generated on one and the same sequencing platform. Both class I and class II loci were covered by HLA typing, at four-digit resolution. Typing coverage differed by locus: A, B, C, DRB1 and DQB1 were typed in roughly 629-630 donors, DQA1 in approximately 520, DPA1 in around 580, and DPB1 in roughly 450. Roughly 5 DR-DQ haplotypes were treated as single units for association and clustering because of strong linkage in the cohort. On average, around 200,000 unique TCR beta nucleotide sequences were sequenced per donor among 398 genotyped donors of the cohort, with roughly 18% of those sequences being non-productive. On the study overall, not on this receptor specifically: HLA typing was unavailable for some donors at each locus, so association tests used only the typed subset. According to the authors, the approach could potentially be generalized to other disease states and immunological phenotypes. In an earlier analysis of around 600 of the donors, most TCR beta V segments were observed in productive rearrangements about 87% or about 30% of the time, broadly matching IMGT annotations. Correlated functional status among segregating V segments might reflect linkage disequilibrium, but an unknown experimental factor could not be ruled out. V-gene and J-gene trimming of TCR beta chains was associated with a missense DCLRE1C variant in a later genetic analysis, and the association was replicated in an independent cohort. A few of the identified cytomegalovirus-associated TCR beta chains were confirmed in vitro to be specific for cytomegalovirus antigens. In a later analysis, HLA-associated TCR beta chains showed more clonal expansion and lower generation probabilities than non-associated chains that were equally common. In a later genetic analysis, fewer N-insertions in productive TCRs were reported among donors in an Asian-associated ancestry cluster than the 666-donor mean. According to a later analysis, most CMV-associated TCR beta chains appeared to be HLA-restricted, and the HLA associations seemed to be driven largely by CMV exposure. A cluster of highly shared sequence variants was judged likely to represent a technical artifact of the sequencing pipeline. This cohort had only TCR beta chains sequenced, and the lack of alpha or paired-chain data limited which features could be detected. In a later analysis, 16,951 TCR beta sequences were associated with specific HLA alleles at a false discovery rate of 0.05. Because counts were too low, about 17 rarely observed V segments, including chromosome 9 orphons, were excluded from the earlier analysis of fewer than 650 of the donors. The classifier was reported to diagnose cytomegalovirus status with high specificity and sensitivity in both the original and validation cohorts. Some IMGT-functional V segments, including TRBV6-2 and TRBV6-3, could not be distinguished by the 87-base-pair reads and were therefore excluded. Sequencing depth was assumed to be roughly uniform across donors in the presence/absence analyses, though that assumption may not hold. In a later analysis, TCR association rates were found to vary across HLA loci, with the most associated TCRs seen for DRB1 alleles and the fewest for HLA-C alleles. A further reported finding was that TCR beta sequences accurately predicted the HLA-A and HLA-B alleles for most subjects in the first cohort. A later analysis reported that several top co-occurrence clusters appeared linked to parvovirus B19, influenza, CMV and Epstein-Barr virus. The only immune exposure information available for the cohort was CMV serostatus. The study gave a list of 150 to 200 TCR beta chains associated with cytomegalovirus. Assigning TCR associations to individual alleles was difficult when HLA alleles, especially DR and DQ, strongly co-occurred. While some public TCRs were present in many individuals, most TCR sequences turned up only very rarely across donors.

The cohort consisted of 666 healthy bone marrow donors. At the time of sampling, all cohort members were nominally healthy, though unrecorded immune exposures were likely present. The donor tested CMV seronegative, placing the donor among the 350 or so seronegative members of the cohort. A peripheral blood sample was provided by each donor, and peripheral blood mononuclear cells were used for TCR beta sequencing. The Qiagen DNeasy Blood Extraction Kit was used to extract genomic DNA from the blood cell samples. V loses 5 bases, J loses 0 bases, and the germline ends lie 16 bases apart. The CDR3 starts with the cysteine, ends with the phenylalanine, and has 16 residues. Only the CDR3 DNA stays, 48 bases, in frame from base 1. According to the germline V gene, CDR1 reads SGHTA and CDR2 reads FQGNSA. Libraries were constructed by the immunoSEQ multiplex PCR assay. The multiplex PCR relied on a mix of 60 forward primers for TCR Vbeta segments and 13 reverse primers for TCR Jbeta segments. A multiplex PCR assay on genomic DNA amplified the CDR3 region of rearranged TCR beta genes. The Illumina HiSeq System was used to sequence the amplified TCR beta libraries as 87-base-pair reads. For the original study's pipeline: Across the 600 to 700 repertoires, a later analysis counted tens of millions of unique TCR beta chains, around 11 million of which were shared by at least two donors. Raw reads were error-corrected and collapsed into unique sequences by a nearest-neighbor algorithm in which closely related sequences were merged to remove PCR and sequencing errors. To assign V, D and J gene segments, CDR3 sequences were aligned to IMGT reference sequences. Each retained sequence needed at least a six-nucleotide match to both a V gene segment and a J gene segment. A rearrangement counted as productive if the CDR3 had no stop codons and remained in frame with V and J, and every other rearrangement counted as non-productive. CDR3 was defined by IMGT convention, running from the second conserved V-encoded cysteine to the conserved J-encoded phenylalanine. Sequences without an unambiguous match to a single V gene segment were excluded from the earlier analysis of about 640 of the donors. In an earlier analysis of almost 600 of the donors, a V segment was called functional when productive rearrangements were above 56.7%, and segregating when the standard deviation between donors exceeded 5%. A statistical classification framework was developed to diagnose cytomegalovirus status using the catalog of TCR beta chain sequences. V and J gene assignment, in a later analysis, came from comparing TCR nucleotide sequences with IMGT/GENE-DB human TR gene sequences. In a later analysis, CDR3 sequences and most-parsimonious VDJ recombination scenarios were assigned using the TCRdist pipeline. A later analysis defined each TCR beta chain by its CDR3 amino acid sequence plus V-gene family, and excluded reads lacking a unique V-gene family. A later analysis removed 550 to 650 highly shared, low-generation-probability nucleotide sequences to deal with suspected cross-contamination and a sequencing artifact. In a later analysis, a clonal expansion index for each public chain was calculated from normalized within-repertoire ranks of inferred template counts. In a later analysis, generation probabilities were computed with a VDJ recombination model fitted to out-of-frame rearrangements, and the resulting probabilities were checked against IGoR. Hypergeometric tests were used in a later analysis to score TCR-TCR, TCR-HLA and TCR-CMV co-occurrence, with a repertoire-size bias correction applied to the TCR pairs. False discovery rates were estimated in a later analysis by permuting HLA or CMV assignments 20 times. In a later analysis, co-occurring TCRs were grouped using DBSCAN, with TCRdist sequence similarity added in when clustering inside HLA-allele-positive subsets. For co-occurrence clustering, repertoires with fewer than 30,000 or more than 120,000 public chains were excluded, along with five repertoires with anomalous nucleotide sharing. TCRdb provides this immuneACCESS table in a form limited to in-frame rearrangements. Some clones are lacking; in checked studies, under half of them reflect an unresolved V gene, and why the rest are absent is not known. V, J and clone size are taken as reported in that table, and D and trimming were inferred from the DNA itself. The sample records fewer than 200,000 clones, around 83% of which are singletons. The ten largest account for roughly 1.5% of the sample.

The sample was PBMCs. The receptor was isolated from a woman younger than 30 in good health and CMV-seronegative. The rearranged chain carries TRBV7-2 and TRBJ1-2; TRBD1 might be the D gene, on 5 matching bases. CDR3 protein: CASSPRVGSANYGYTF. The base sequence is TGTGCCAGCAGCCCCAGGGTCGGCAGTGCTAACTATGGCTACACCTTC.